This passage covers 8 T cell receptor beta chains from one sample sequenced in a study of Tregs in tolerant kidney transplant recipients. The repertoire was sequenced with immunoSEQ multiplex PCR; TCRdb's copy has only in-frame clones and lacks some. The sample has roughly 99,000 clones; more than 85% are singletons. The sample in question was CD4+ T cells from blood, obtained before the transplant. All receptors come from a human donor who received a combined kidney and bone marrow transplant.

The rearrangement joins TRBV29-1 to TRBJ2-7; TRBD1 aligns across 8 bases. This CDR3 spans 15 amino acids. V was pared by 1 base and J by 1 base, with 6 bases of the junction left unmatched. Germline V CDR1 and CDR2: SQVTM, ANQGSEA. The CDR3 region has the DNA TGCAGCGTTGAAGGCGGGACAGGAGGATCCTACGAGCAGTACTTC. Translated, it gives CSVEGGTGGSYEQYF.

V gene TRBV30 combines with J gene TRBJ1-4; D call uncertain. This CDR3 comprises 15 residues. Germline-derived CDR1 and CDR2 are GTSNPN and SVGIG (reference sequence). V lost 1 base, J lost 7 bases, and 16 bases lay in between. The CDR3 nucleotides read TGTGCCTGGAGTGATTACCCAAGCCCAGGTGAAAAACTGTTTTTT. Its translation is CAWSDYPSPGEKLFF.

CDR3 DNA: TGCGCCAGCAGCTTGGCGGTGGGGGGGAGGCCAGATACGCAGTATTTT. Its protein is CASSLAVGGRPDTQYF. This chain uses TRBV5-1 with TRBJ2-3; 7 nucleotides line up with TRBD2. This CDR3 is built from 16 residues. CDR1 and CDR2 from the germline V gene are SGHRS and YFSETQ. V lost 0 bases to trimming and J lost 4 bases; unmatched junction nucleotides: 8.

This rearrangement joins TRBV5-4 to TRBJ2-1; TRBD2 matches at 14 bases. Germline loops: CDR1 SGHNT, CDR2 YYREEE (reference sequence). This CDR3 region has 16 residues. Trimming took 9 bases from V and 0 from J; bases not matched to a gene: 5. The CDR3 loop is CAMGLAGASSYNEQFF. The CDR3 DNA reads TGTGCCATGGGACTAGCGGGGGCCAGCTCCTACAATGAGCAGTTCTTC.

The genes are TRBV11-3 and TRBJ2-7; D perhaps matches TRBD2 (5 bases). V was trimmed by 2 bases and J by 2 bases, leaving 10 bases between them. This CDR3 comprises 14 residues. Germline V gene lookup returns CDR1 SGHNT and CDR2 YENEEA. The CDR3, as DNA: TGTGCCAGCAGCTTATCTAGCCCGACCTACGAGCAGTACTTC. Its protein is CASSLSSPTYEQYF.

This chain links TRBV18 with TRBJ2-5; 15 bases fit TRBD2. V trimming: 4 bases; J trimming: 4 bases; junction bases outside the gene matches: 7. This CDR3 contains 17 residues. Germline V lookup: CDR1 KGHSH, CDR2 LQKENI. DNA for the CDR3: TGTGCCAGCTCACTACCGGGACTAGCGGGAGGTCGAGAGACCCAGTACTTC. Amino acid sequence: CASSLPGLAGGRETQYF.

V is TRBV6-1 and J is TRBJ2-2, with D perhaps matching TRBD1 (5 bases). Germline assignment: CDR1 MNHNS and CDR2 SASEGT. V was shortened by 6 bases and J by 0 bases, with 8 bases between the two germline ends. There are 14 residues in the CDR3. CDR3 sequence reads: CASSLTANTGELFF. The CDR3 coding sequence is TGTGCCAGCAGCCTGACAGCGAACACCGGGGAGCTGTTTTTT.

V gene TRBV5-1 combines with J gene TRBJ2-4; TRBD2 might be the D (6 bases). Trimming removed 0 bases from V and 6 bases from J, with 16 bases in between. The V gene's germline CDR1 is SGHRS and CDR2 YFSETQ. This CDR3 region has 16 residues. CDR3 residues: CASSLESRSGRNIQYF. CDR3 coding DNA: TGCGCCAGCAGCTTGGAATCCCGTAGCGGAAGAAACATTCAGTACTTC. Full variable domain (rest looked up from reference TRBV5-1 and TRBJ2-4): KAGVTQTPRYLIKTRGQQVTLSCSPISGHRSVSWYQQTPGQGLQFLFEYFSETQRNKGNFPGRFSGRQFSNSRSEMNVSTLELGDSALYLCASSLESRSGRNIQYFGAGTRLSVL.